The sequence of this T cell receptor beta chain was determined in a study of cytomegalovirus exposure and HLA in healthy donors. The overall study: Earlier, some 200 million T cells were analyzed, and more than 100 million unique TCR beta sequences were found among them. The study's early data release held some 85 million unique TCRs from HLA-typed donors. Study results and caveats: Association of a missense DCLRE1C variant with TCR beta V- and J-gene trimming was reported in a later analysis.

PCR involved 60 Vbeta and 13 Jbeta primers. Profiled with immunoSEQ multiplex PCR; TCRdb holds only in-frame clones, not every one. Here the sample spans 55,000 to 70,000 clones, over 70% being singletons. A remark on this clone: What it binds is unknown.

There were likely unrecorded immune exposures, though donors were nominally healthy when sampled. J gave up 2 bases and V 4 bases, and 7 bases lay outside the gene matches. Germline-derived CDR1 and CDR2 are MNHEY and SVGAGI. The CDR3 extends over 15 amino acids. The J gene is TRBJ1-1, the V gene TRBV6-5; 7 bases line up with TRBD1. This TCR derives from a male donor in good health and CMV-seropositive. Specimen: PBMCs. The CDR3 loop reads CASSSENRGNTEAFF. In DNA, the CDR3 is TGTGCCAGCAGTTCCGAAAACAGGGGAAACACTGAAGCTTTCTTT.